This T cell receptor (beta chain) originates from a study of cytomegalovirus exposure and HLA in healthy donors. General study points: It was likely that a cluster of highly shared sequence variants was a sequencing artifact.

On this clone: Its matching antigen is unknown.

With 60 Vbeta and 13 Jbeta primers, the PCR was carried out. Generated by immunoSEQ multiplex PCR, the TCRdb table keeps only in-frame clones and is missing some. The table shows 90,000 to 110,000 clones, with almost 70% occurring only once. The sequence derives from a man younger than 40 in good health and CMV-seronegative. Sequencing was carried out using PBMCs.

CDR3 nucleotides: TGTGCCAGCAGCGCCAGCGGGTGGGGCTACACCTTC. It codes for CASSASGWGYTF. This chain uses TRBV28 with TRBJ1-2; no clear D gene. V was clipped by 6 bases and J by 8 bases, with 13 bases between them. The CDR3 runs to 12 residues. The V gene's germline CDR1 is MDHEN and CDR2 SYDVKM.